This TCR beta chain is drawn from a study of blood T cell repertoires in COVID-19. Recruits, aged roughly 18 to 90 years, lived in 24 US areas. Which cohort a participant joined came from the clinical history participants gave. This clone has a handful of counts. Libraries were prepared by immunoSEQ multiplex PCR; TCRdb keeps only in-frame clonotypes and omits some of them. The top ten clones hold over 0.7% of a sample with roughly 400,000 clones, more than 85% of them seen once. V lost 4 bases, J lost 4 bases, and 17 bases stayed unmatched. Germline CDR1 is SGDLS and CDR2 is YYNGEE. The CDR3 totals 18 residues.

This rearrangement joins TRBV9 to TRBJ2-3, with 8 bases lining up with TRBD1. What was sequenced was PBMCs or T cells enriched from blood (not recorded which). The clonotype comes from a woman aged 40-49 years who had been exposed to COVID-19. CDR3 DNA sequence: TGTGCCAGCAGCCCCGGATATATAGGACAGGGTACGCCAGATACGCAGTATTTT. This codes for CASSPGYIGQGTPDTQYF.